The T cell receptor (beta chain) described here comes from a study of OX40 agonist ivuxolimab in advanced cancers. Some background on the complete study: Ivuxolimab, which targeted the costimulatory receptor OX40 (CD134), was an agonistic, fully human IgG2 monoclonal antibody. Peripheral TCRbeta sequencing aimed to test whether ivuxolimab altered TCR sequence diversity and caused clonal T-cell expansion. Prior anti-PD-1, anti-PD-L1 or anti-CTLA-4 therapy was permitted, and 35% to 40% of dose-escalation patients had received checkpoint inhibitors. A male proportion of 75% to 85% and a mean age of 60 years, ranging from 23 to 79, were recorded for the dose-escalation cohort. The monotherapy dose-escalation portion (N of about 50 patients) of the phase I ivuxolimab trial is reported in the paper. Partial responses occurred in three dose-escalation patients: two with cutaneous melanoma and one with hepatocellular carcinoma. Intravenous ivuxolimab was administered to patients every 2 weeks at six dose levels: 0.01, 0.1, 0.3, 1.5, 3 and 10 mg/kg. Of the approximately 53 patients in dose escalation, about 20 had hepatocellular carcinoma, roughly 15 had melanoma, 9 had renal cell carcinoma and 9 had head and neck cancer.

What the research found in general, with its limitations: Which antigens the clonally expanded peripheral T cells were specific for was not determined. At doses from 0.1 to 3.0 mg/kg, clonal expansion was seen in both CD4+ and CD8+ blood T cells between baseline and week 6. Low levels of normalized T-cell clonal expansion were also shown by some nonresponding patients. After ivuxolimab, more expanded clones were found on average in CD8+ T cells than in CD4+ T cells. Partial responders in the 0.1-3.0 mg/kg groups had among the lowest normalized peripheral clonal expansion, especially among CD8+ T cells.

The CDR3 measures 14 amino acids from cysteine to phenylalanine. CDR3 DNA is the only sequence kept; it has 42 bases, read in frame from the first base. The CDR1 and CDR2 encoded by the germline V gene are KGHSH and LQKENI. V gives up 2 bases and J gives up 0 bases, and the segment between their germline ends measures 8 bases. Patients with a history of autoimmune disease or receiving systemic immunosuppression were excluded from the trial. Peripheral blood for TCR sequencing was collected from all dose cohorts at baseline, on cycle 4 day 1, and on cycle 7 day 1. The samples were taken from a phase I, first-in-human, multicenter, open-label dose-escalation trial of ivuxolimab. Adults with locally advanced or metastatic melanoma, renal cell carcinoma, hepatocellular carcinoma or head and neck squamous cell carcinoma were enrolled in the trial. Before TCR sequencing, CD4+ and CD8+ T cells were separately sorted from peripheral blood.

Genomic DNA was isolated from the sorted cells so that the TCRbeta CDR3 region could be sequenced. TCRbeta CDR3 regions were sequenced using the immunoSEQ Assay. In its TCRdb copy, this immuneACCESS table keeps in-frame sequences only and misses some clones. Where compared with another copy, unresolved V genes explain less than half of these, and the others have no known cause. The sample contains about 75,000 clones, more than 90% of them found a single time. Clones ranked in the top ten supply about 0.4% of the sample. Remarks on this clone: The antigen it recognizes is unknown. The record has no base qualities; no much larger clone is one base away.

The TCR comes from an adult with an advanced solid tumor such as melanoma, head and neck, liver or kidney cancer. The material sequenced was CD4+ or CD8+ T cells sorted from blood, taken in a trial of the OX40 agonist ivuxolimab. This receptor chain uses TRBV18 and TRBJ2-7; the D gene is possibly TRBD1, with 5 bases matching. The CDR3 reads CASSPTRASYEQYF. The sequenced DNA is TGTGCCAGCTCACCAACCAGGGCCTCCTACGAGCAGTACTTC.